This is a list of T cell receptor beta chains from one sample in a study of cytomegalovirus exposure and HLA in healthy donors. Generated by immunoSEQ multiplex PCR, the TCRdb table keeps only in-frame clones and is missing some. The repertoire holds 100,000 to 150,000 clones, with around three quarters as singletons. The specimen sequenced was PBMCs. The origin of the receptors is a man aged 25 to 40 in good health and CMV-seronegative. The conserved cysteine and the conserved F or W are not part of the CDR3 here. D genes are given only for firm matches.

CDR3 length: 12; J gene: TRBJ2-7; V gene: TRBV6-5; D gene: TRBD1; CDR3 protein: ASSYGTGANEQY
CDR3 length: 12; J gene: TRBJ2-7; V gene: TRBV7-9; D gene: .; CDR3 protein: ASRGAGAIYEQY
CDR3 length: 12; J gene: TRBJ2-7; V gene: TRBV10-1; D gene: TRBD1; CDR3 protein: ASRRTGATEKQY
CDR3 length: 9; J gene: TRBJ2-3; V gene: TRBV29-1; D gene: TRBD1; CDR3 protein: SVPRQGTQY
CDR3 length: 15; J gene: TRBJ2-2; V gene: TRBV19; D gene: TRBD1; CDR3 protein: ASSTSWDRANTGELF
CDR3 length: 13; J gene: TRBJ1-5; V gene: TRBV25-1; D gene: TRBD1; CDR3 protein: ASSDGQGRAQPQH
CDR3 length: 12; J gene: TRBJ1-1; V gene: TRBV19; D gene: TRBD1; CDR3 protein: ASSTGQGKSEAF
CDR3 length: 13; J gene: TRBJ2-1; V gene: TRBV5-1; D gene: TRBD2; CDR3 protein: ASSSLAGGYNEQF
CDR3 length: 9; J gene: TRBJ2-7; V gene: TRBV20-1; D gene: .; CDR3 protein: SARQLSGQS
CDR3 length: 12; J gene: TRBJ1-1; V gene: TRBV28; D gene: TRBD1; CDR3 protein: ASSSGTGYTEAF
CDR3 length: 12; J gene: TRBJ1-1; V gene: TRBV18; D gene: TRBD1; CDR3 protein: ASTYRGVNTEAF
CDR3 length: 14; J gene: TRBJ2-7; V gene: TRBV7-9; D gene: .; CDR3 protein: ASSRGGGQGVYEQY
CDR3 length: 12; J gene: TRBJ2-3; V gene: TRBV13; D gene: .; CDR3 protein: ASSLGQGADTQY
CDR3 length: 12; J gene: TRBJ1-1; V gene: TRBV6-5; D gene: TRBD1; CDR3 protein: ASSRGQGDTEAF
CDR3 length: 14; J gene: TRBJ2-5; V gene: TRBV19; D gene: TRBD1; CDR3 protein: ASSIVTGGREETQY
CDR3 length: 15; J gene: TRBJ1-1; V gene: TRBV2; D gene: TRBD1; CDR3 protein: ASSDLGQGGLHTEAF
CDR3 length: 14; J gene: TRBJ2-3; V gene: TRBV5-1; D gene: TRBD2; CDR3 protein: ASSLMMAGGADTQY
CDR3 length: 15; J gene: .; V gene: TRBV7-3; D gene: TRBD2; CDR3 protein: ASSLKPPGGALSEQY
CDR3 length: 15; J gene: TRBJ1-1; V gene: TRBV27; D gene: .; CDR3 protein: ASSPMTGDLMNTEAF
CDR3 length: 11; J gene: TRBJ1-1; V gene: TRBV6-4; D gene: .; CDR3 protein: ASSSTGNTEAF
CDR3 length: 13; J gene: TRBJ2-1; V gene: TRBV6-5; D gene: TRBD2; CDR3 protein: ASSSTSGRNREQF
CDR3 length: 11; J gene: TRBJ2-1; V gene: TRBV15; D gene: .; CDR3 protein: ATSRRGSNEQF
CDR3 length: 12; J gene: TRBJ2-3; V gene: TRBV28; D gene: .; CDR3 protein: ASSPGGQQNTQY
CDR3 length: 12; J gene: TRBJ1-5; V gene: TRBV30; D gene: .; CDR3 protein: AWSQAPRNQPQH
CDR3 length: 10; J gene: TRBJ2-5; V gene: TRBV19; D gene: .; CDR3 protein: ASSPGQETQY
CDR3 length: 12; J gene: TRBJ1-1; V gene: TRBV30; D gene: TRBD1; CDR3 protein: AWSRTGRATEAF
CDR3 length: 11; J gene: TRBJ1-2; V gene: TRBV6-1; D gene: TRBD1; CDR3 protein: ASSRQGNYGYT
CDR3 length: 13; J gene: TRBJ2-5; V gene: TRBV14; D gene: .; CDR3 protein: ASSRQRGSQETQY
CDR3 length: 14; J gene: TRBJ1-1; V gene: TRBV4-1; D gene: TRBD1; CDR3 protein: ASSQEITRGNTEAS
CDR3 length: 14; J gene: TRBJ1-6; V gene: TRBV30; D gene: .; CDR3 protein: AWTAGRGVNNSPLH
CDR3 length: 15; J gene: TRBJ2-1; V gene: TRBV11-2; D gene: TRBD2; CDR3 protein: ASRTSLGAGGSDEQF
CDR3 length: 13; J gene: TRBJ1-4; V gene: TRBV6-6; D gene: TRBD1; CDR3 protein: ASSPSRDRVEKLF